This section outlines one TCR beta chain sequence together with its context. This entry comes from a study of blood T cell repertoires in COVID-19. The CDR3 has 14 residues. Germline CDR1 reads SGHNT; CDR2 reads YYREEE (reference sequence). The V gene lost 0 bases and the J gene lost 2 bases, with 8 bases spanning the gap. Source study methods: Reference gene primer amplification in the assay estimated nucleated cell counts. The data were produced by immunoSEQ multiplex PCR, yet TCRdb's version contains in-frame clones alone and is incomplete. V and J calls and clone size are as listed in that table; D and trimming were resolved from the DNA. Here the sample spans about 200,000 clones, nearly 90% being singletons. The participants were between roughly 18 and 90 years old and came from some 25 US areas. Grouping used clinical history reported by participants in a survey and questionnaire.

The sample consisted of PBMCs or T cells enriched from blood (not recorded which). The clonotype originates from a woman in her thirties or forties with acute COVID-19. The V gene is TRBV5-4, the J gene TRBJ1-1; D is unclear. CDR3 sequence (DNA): TGTGCCAGCAGCTTGGGGGCTTCTAACACTGAAGCTTTCTTT. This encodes CASSLGASNTEAFF.